The clone carrying this TCR beta chain was recorded only once. This sample was included in a study of shared clonotypes between healthy human individuals. The V gene's germline CDR1 is MNHEY and CDR2 SMNVEV (reference sequence). J gave up 3 bases and V 4 bases, and 2 bases lay outside the gene matches. This CDR3 has 13 residues. Naivety among CD8 cells was defined by CD45RO negativity and positive CCR7 selection, thereby excluding terminally differentiated effector memory CD45RA+ cells. TCRdb's copy holds only in-frame clones and misses some; the assay was immunoSEQ multiplex PCR. The sample consists of about 650,000 clones, roughly 95% of them appearing once.

J is TRBJ1-1 and V is TRBV27; TRBD1 matches 7 bases. This sequence originates from a woman aged 25 to 39 in good health. Sequencing was performed on naive CD8+ T cells sorted from blood. Written as DNA, the CDR3 is TGTGCCAGCAGTTACGGGACAGACACTGAAGCTTTCTTT. It codes for CASSYGTDTEAFF.